A selection of T cell receptor beta chains follows, all from one sample in a study of vaccination and CD4 T cells after COVID-19. Each CDR3 protein is one row after TCRdb ran MiXCR on the PCR reads. Of 20,000 to 30,000 distinct CDR3 sequences listed, around 49% are singletons. These receptors have no identified antigens. The specimen sequenced was CD4+ T cells from blood, cultured in vitro. The receptors were sampled from a human donor who had recovered from COVID-19. Each CDR3 is given with its conserved first and last residue. The D gene is left open where the match is weak. Not every row has a clone size; where given, it reads once, few, many or a size class.

>TRBV19|TRBJ1-2|.|TRBD1
CASRDRALNYGYTF
TGTGCCAGTAGGGACAGGGCTCTGAACTATGGCTACACCTTC
>TRBV7-3|TRBJ2-5|few|TRBD2
CASSLGPSGGQETQYF
TGTGCCAGCAGCTTAGGTCCTAGCGGGGGCCAAGAGACCCAGTACTTC
>TRBV7-8|TRBJ2-4|.|.
CASSPKVTQGAIQYF
TGTGCCAGCAGCCCCAAGGTCACCCAGGGCGCCATTCAGTACTTC
>TRBV20-1|TRBJ2-5|few|.
CSGAAYQETQYF
TGCAGTGGTGCGGCGTACCAAGAGACCCAGTACTTC
>TRBV6-1|TRBJ1-2|.|.
CASRTTGTDGYTF
TGTGCCAGCAGGACAACCGGGACTGATGGCTACACCTTC
>TRBV6-1|TRBJ1-5|.|.
CASSLTANQPQHF
TGTGCCAGCAGTCTTACTGCCAATCAGCCCCAGCATTTT
>TRBV10-3|TRBJ2-7|few|TRBD1
CAISEGDRDGYEQYF
TGTGCCATCAGTGAAGGGGACAGGGATGGATACGAGCAGTACTTC
>TRBV20-1|TRBJ2-1|.|.
CSATLMQRVGGRQFF
TGCAGTGCTACACTTATGCAGCGGGTAGGAGGTCGGCAGTTCTTC
>TRBV6-1|TRBJ2-1|few|TRBD2
CASSRGTSGGYNEQFF
TGTGCCAGCAGTCGGGGGACTAGCGGGGGTTACAATGAGCAGTTCTTC
>TRBV30|TRBJ2-3|.|TRBD2
CAWSHRGGRTDTQYF
TGTGCCTGGAGCCACCGGGGGGGGCGCACAGATACGCAGTATTTT
>TRBV29-1|TRBJ2-5|once|.
CSVAPNRVGQETQYF
TGCAGCGTCGCCCCCAACAGGGTGGGTCAAGAGACCCAGTACTTC
>TRBV7-2|TRBJ1-5|.|.
CASSLGIREGQPQHF
TGTGCCAGCAGCTTAGGGATCAGGGAAGGCCAGCCCCAGCATTTT
>TRBV10-3|TRBJ1-1|.|TRBD1
CATGQEGNTEAFF
TGTGCCACTGGACAGGAGGGGAACACTGAAGCTTTCTTT
>TRBV29-1|TRBJ2-3|few|TRBD2
CSVEGTSGSPDTQYF
TGCAGCGTTGAAGGGACTAGCGGTAGTCCAGATACGCAGTATTTT
>TRBV6-4|TRBJ1-1|once|.
CASSLTGAPGTEAFF
TGTGCCAGCAGTTTGACAGGCGCACCGGGCACTGAAGCTTTCTTT
>TRBV19|TRBJ1-2|.|.
CASSPDRYGYTF
TGTGCCAGTAGTCCCGACAGATATGGCTACACCTTC
>TRBV5-4|TRBJ2-1|.|TRBD1
CASSLGGQGSYNEQFF
TGTGCCAGCAGCTTGGGTGGACAGGGCTCCTACAATGAGCAGTTCTTC
>TRBV27|TRBJ1-2|.|.
CASSPLNSGGYGYTF
TGTGCCAGCAGTCCCTTAAATTCCGGAGGCTATGGCTACACCTTC
>TRBV15|TRBJ2-3|few|.
CATSREVRTGSSTDTQYF
TGTGCCACCAGCAGAGAGGTCCGTACAGGGTCTAGCACAGATACGCAGTATTTT
>TRBV11-3|TRBJ2-3|.|TRBD2
CASSSQRGRAGSDTQYF
TGTGCCAGCAGCTCCCAGCGCGGGAGGGCCGGGTCAGATACGCAGTATTTT
>TRBV10-3|TRBJ2-1|.|.
CATSMANNEQFF
TGTGCCACGTCTATGGCAAACAATGAGCAGTTCTTC
>TRBV6-1|TRBJ1-1|few|TRBD1
CASRGPGQGNTEAFF
TGTGCCAGCAGAGGACCGGGACAGGGGAACACTGAAGCTTTCTTT
>TRBV5-1|TRBJ2-5|.|TRBD1
CASQRQGSDQETQYF
TGCGCCAGCCAAAGACAGGGATCGGACCAAGAGACCCAGTACTTC
>TRBV7-3|TRBJ2-5|few|.
CASSISSDLHQETQYF
TGTGCCAGCAGTATAAGTAGCGACCTCCACCAAGAGACCCAGTACTTC
>TRBV15|TRBJ2-7|.|.
CATSRDDTEQYF
TGTGCCACCAGCCGGGACGACACCGAGCAGTACTTC
>TRBV7-9|TRBJ2-5|.|.
CASSRTSGSARETQYF
TGTGCCAGCAGCCGTACTTCGGGATCAGCCCGAGAGACCCAGTACTTC
>TRBV2|TRBJ1-1|few|.
CATNSGGGAFF
TGTGCCACCAACTCGGGAGGTGGAGCTTTCTTT
>TRBV7-2|TRBJ1-5|medium-sized|.
CASSYRGNQPQHF
TGTGCCAGCAGCTATAGGGGCAATCAGCCCCAGCATTTT
>TRBV28|TRBJ2-7|few|TRBD2
CASKAVAGVYEQYF
TGTGCCAGCAAAGCAGTAGCGGGAGTTTACGAGCAGTACTTC
>TRBV28|TRBJ1-5|few|.
CASTTEHGGYNQPQHF
TGTGCCAGCACCACAGAGCACGGGGGATACAATCAGCCCCAGCATTTT
>TRBV6-1|TRBJ1-1|few|.
CASSEVAQGKAFF
TGTGCCAGCAGTGAAGTTGCTCAGGGGAAAGCTTTCTTT
>TRBV4-1|TRBJ2-3|.|TRBD2
CASSQRLAASTDTQYF
TGCGCCAGCAGCCAGAGACTAGCGGCTAGCACAGATACGCAGTATTTT
>TRBV20-1|TRBJ1-2|.|TRBD1
CSARVRTGWGYTF
TGCAGTGCTAGAGTCCGGACAGGGTGGGGCTACACCTTC
>TRBV20-1|TRBJ2-3|few|TRBD2
CSAEPRTSGITDTQYF
TGCAGTGCTGAGCCCCGGACTAGCGGGATCACAGATACGCAGTATTTT
>TRBV6-4|TRBJ2-3|.|TRBD1
CASSGQGAANTQYF
TGTGCCAGCAGTGGGCAGGGGGCTGCGAATACGCAGTATTTT
>TRBV20-1|TRBJ1-1|few|.
CTQLHGGMNTEAFF
TGCACCCAACTACATGGGGGGATGAACACTGAAGCTTTCTTT
>TRBV6-2/TRBV6-3|TRBJ2-3|.|.
CASRGGGTDTQYF
TGTGCCAGCAGGGGGGGTGGCACAGATACGCAGTATTTT
>TRBV6-1|TRBJ1-1|few|.
CASSAGTLTSNTEAFF
TGTGCCAGCAGCGCAGGGACGCTAACTTCGAACACTGAAGCTTTCTTT
>TRBV7-9|TRBJ2-1|.|.
CASSPGRSSYNEQFF
TGTGCCAGCAGTCCAGGGCGTAGCTCCTACAATGAGCAGTTCTTC
>TRBV12-3/TRBV12-4|TRBJ1-6|.|.
CASSSRKRQDNSPLHF
TGTGCCAGCAGTTCCAGAAAGAGACAGGACAATTCACCCCTCCACTTT
>TRBV7-2|TRBJ2-5|few|.
CASSLWETQYF
TGTGCCAGCAGCTTATGGGAGACCCAGTACTTC
>TRBV30|TRBJ1-6|.|.
CAWSVHSRHRGSPLHF
TGTGCCTGGAGTGTACACTCCAGACATCGGGGTTCACCCCTCCACTTT
>TRBV2|TRBJ1-5|.|.
CASSGNINFQPQHF
TGTGCCAGCAGTGGAAACATCAATTTTCAGCCCCAGCATTTT
>TRBV6-1|TRBJ2-3|once|TRBD2
CASSEASTSGSTDTQYF
TGTGCCAGCAGTGAAGCATCGACTAGCGGGAGCACAGATACGCAGTATTTT
>TRBV20-1|TRBJ2-3|few|.
CSARDTGRTDTQYF
TGCAGTGCTAGAGACACAGGGCGCACAGATACGCAGTATTTT
>TRBV30|TRBJ1-2|few|.
CAWSYNDSGYTF
TGTGCCTGGAGTTATAACGACTCGGGCTACACCTTC
>TRBV5-6|TRBJ1-1|once|TRBD1
CASIRTGDTEAFF
TGTGCCAGCATCAGAACAGGGGATACTGAAGCTTTCTTT
>TRBV19|TRBJ2-1|.|.
CANPVGGFNEQFF
TGTGCCAACCCGGTAGGGGGGTTCAATGAGCAGTTCTTC
>TRBV5-5|TRBJ2-5|.|.
CASSLQGKETQYF
TGTGCCAGCAGCTTGCAGGGTAAAGAGACCCAGTACTTC
>TRBV28|TRBJ1-5|.|.
CASSKEGFRQPQHF
TGTGCCAGCAGCAAAGAGGGATTTCGGCAGCCCCAGCATTTT
>TRBV12-3/TRBV12-4|TRBJ2-3|.|.
CASSLGWGHLSGESSTDTQYF
TGTGCCAGCAGTTTAGGGTGGGGGCACCTCAGCGGGGAATCTAGCACAGATACGCAGTATTTT
>TRBV24-1|TRBJ1-5|.|.
CATQEGSQPQHF
TGTGCCACCCAGGAAGGATCTCAGCCCCAGCATTTT
>TRBV5-1|TRBJ1-5|few|.
CASSPGTSNQPQHF
TGCGCCAGCAGCCCGGGGACATCCAATCAGCCCCAGCATTTT
>TRBV5-4|TRBJ2-5|.|.
CASSLDARVKRNQETQYF
TGTGCCAGCAGCTTGGACGCCAGGGTGAAGCGAAACCAAGAGACCCAGTACTTC
>TRBV12-3/TRBV12-4|TRBJ1-2|.|.
CASSFVLGKGYGYTF
TGTGCCAGCAGTTTTGTTTTAGGGAAGGGCTATGGCTACACCTTC